These T cell receptor beta chains were read from a single sample in a study of T and B cells in COVID-19 patients. TCRdb used MiXCR to reprocess the multiplex PCR reads, holding one entry per CDR3 protein. The table shows 9,900 or so distinct CDR3 sequences, with 33% occurring only once. What was sequenced was blood. The receptors were gathered from a human donor with active COVID-19. Both conserved end residues are part of each CDR3. A D gene is named only where the DNA matches it firmly. Clone size appears in some rows only: once, few, many, or a class for an expanded clone.

v_call	j_call	clone_size	d_call	cdr3_nt	cdr3_aa
TRBV4-3	TRBJ2-7	.	.	TGCGCCAGCAGCCAAGATTTGATTAGCCCCTACGAGCAGTACTTC	CASSQDLISPYEQYF
TRBV6-5	TRBJ2-7	few	.	TGTGCCAGCAGTGAATCATGGGCCCTTGGCGAGCAGTACTTC	CASSESWALGEQYF
TRBV19	TRBJ2-5	.	.	TGTGCCAGTAGCCAGGGACAAATGGCCGGGGAGACCCAGTACTTC	CASSQGQMAGETQYF
TRBV30	TRBJ2-3	few	.	TGTGCCTGGAGTAAGACGACAGCGGCAGATACGCAGTATTTT	CAWSKTTAADTQYF
TRBV7-4	TRBJ1-5	.	TRBD1	TGTGCCAGCAGCTTAGTTACAGGGGCCGATCAGCCCCAGCATTTT	CASSLVTGADQPQHF
TRBV6-5	TRBJ2-7	few	.	TGTGCCAGCACCCTCCTGGCAGGGACCTTCTACGAGCAGTACTTC	CASTLLAGTFYEQYF
TRBV6-5	TRBJ1-4	few	.	TGTGCCAGCAGTTACTCTACGGGGATTGGTGAAAAACTGTTTTTT	CASSYSTGIGEKLFF
TRBV5-4	TRBJ2-5	.	TRBD1	TGTGCCAGCAGCTCTAGGACAGGGCGGAGGCAAGAGACCCAGTACTTC	CASSSRTGRRQETQYF
TRBV4-2	TRBJ2-1	.	TRBD2	TGCGCCAGCAGCCAGGGACTAATAAGTGAGCAGTTCTTC	CASSQGLISEQFF
TRBV7-9	TRBJ2-2	.	.	TGTGCCAGCAGCTTCTTCGGACAGTCGGCCGGGGAGCTGTTTTTT	CASSFFGQSAGELFF
TRBV7-6	TRBJ2-6	few	.	TGTGCCAGCAGCTCAAGCCGGGACAAGTCTGGGGCCAACGTCCTGACTTTC	CASSSSRDKSGANVLTF
TRBV27	TRBJ2-2	medium-sized	TRBD2	TGTGCCAGCAGTTCCGGGACTAGCGGCACCGGGGAGCTGTTTTTT	CASSSGTSGTGELFF
TRBV4-1	TRBJ2-7	few	TRBD1	TGCGCCAGCAAAAGAGTGGGGACAGACGAGCAGTACTTC	CASKRVGTDEQYF
TRBV12-3/TRBV12-4	TRBJ2-1	.	TRBD1	TGTGCCAGCAGATTAACAGGGGGCACATACAATGAGCAGTTCTTC	CASRLTGGTYNEQFF
TRBV24-1	TRBJ2-1	.	.	TGTGCCACCAGTGATTTAGGGGCATTCGATTACAATGAGCAGTTCTTC	CATSDLGAFDYNEQFF
TRBV7-2	TRBJ2-1	few	TRBD2	TGTGCCAGCAGGGTCTTGCGGGGGGGCTCCTACAATGAGCAGTTCTTC	CASRVLRGGSYNEQFF
TRBV5-6	TRBJ2-7	.	.	TGCGCCAGCAGCTTGGGGCAGGGCGAGCAGTACTTC	CASSLGQGEQYF
TRBV12-3/TRBV12-4	TRBJ2-2	medium-sized	TRBD1	TGTGCCAGCAGTTTGCTGCAGGGGGCTACCGGGGAGCTGTTTTTT	CASSLLQGATGELFF
TRBV15	TRBJ1-6	.	TRBD1	TGTGCCACCCAGACAGGGGTCACCTATAATTCACCCCTCCACTTT	CATQTGVTYNSPLHF
TRBV28	TRBJ1-6	.	TRBD1	TGTGCCAGCAGTTTATTATGGACAGGGTTATCACCCCTCCACTTT	CASSLLWTGLSPLHF
TRBV11-1	TRBJ1-3	few	.	TGTGCCAGCAGCCCCGGACACATCTCTGGAAACACCATATATTTT	CASSPGHISGNTIYF
TRBV30	TRBJ2-2	few	TRBD1	TGTGCCTGGAGTTCCCTATGGGACAGGGGGACCGGGGAGCTGTTTTTT	CAWSSLWDRGTGELFF
TRBV19	TRBJ1-5	.	.	TGTGCCAGTAGTCCCTCGGGGGGTTTGAATCAGCCCCAGCATTTT	CASSPSGGLNQPQHF
TRBV11-1	TRBJ2-7	.	.	TGTGCCAGCAGCTTAGGGCAGGGGCCTACCTACGAGCAGTACTTC	CASSLGQGPTYEQYF
TRBV14	TRBJ2-5	few	.	TGTGCCAGCAGCCAAGATCGGGGCAGGGTAGAGACCCAGTACTTC	CASSQDRGRVETQYF
TRBV19	TRBJ1-2	.	.	TGTGCCAGTAGTGGGGAGATCTATGGCTACACCTTC	CASSGEIYGYTF
TRBV4-2	TRBJ2-4	.	.	TGTGCCAGCAGCCATGGGGGGCGTGAGGCCAAAAACATTCAGTACTTC	CASSHGGREAKNIQYF
TRBV7-2	TRBJ2-3	few	.	TGTGCCAGCATCGTGGGGGTTGCTAGCACAGATACGCAGTATTTT	CASIVGVASTDTQYF
TRBV19	TRBJ2-7	.	TRBD1	TGTGCCAGTAGTGTGGGCTGGGGACAGGGGACCTACGAGCAGTACTTC	CASSVGWGQGTYEQYF
TRBV12-3/TRBV12-4	TRBJ1-4	.	TRBD1	TGTGCCAGCAGTTTAAGCCACAGGGGGGAAAAACTGTTTTTT	CASSLSHRGEKLFF
TRBV10-3	TRBJ2-5	few	TRBD2	TGTGCCATCAGGGAGCGGGGGGGCCAGGGAGAGACCCAGTACTTC	CAIRERGGQGETQYF